This T cell receptor (beta chain) was recovered during a study of graft-versus-host responses after intestinal transplantation. Concerning this clone: Its target is unknown.

V lost 2 bases and J 4 bases, leaving 13 bases between the germline ends. Per germline, CDR1 SGHRS and CDR2 YFSETQ. The CDR3 contains 14 residues. Study results and limitations: Recipient-marrow GvH clones were detected, some having first appeared in ileum or blood.

Measured with immunoSEQ multiplex PCR; TCRdb has only the in-frame clones, and not every one. This table has roughly 93,000 clones, roughly 92% appearing once. The chain couples TRBV5-1 to TRBJ2-7; possible D gene TRBD1, 5 bases. Sequencing used unstimulated CD8+ T cells sorted from spleen or lymph node cells, obtained before transplant. The sequence derives from a human donor who was the organ donor for an intestinal transplant. The CDR3 reads CASSLDSSPYEQYF. In DNA form, the CDR3 reads TGCGCCAGCAGCTTAGACAGTTCACCTTACGAGCAGTACTTC.